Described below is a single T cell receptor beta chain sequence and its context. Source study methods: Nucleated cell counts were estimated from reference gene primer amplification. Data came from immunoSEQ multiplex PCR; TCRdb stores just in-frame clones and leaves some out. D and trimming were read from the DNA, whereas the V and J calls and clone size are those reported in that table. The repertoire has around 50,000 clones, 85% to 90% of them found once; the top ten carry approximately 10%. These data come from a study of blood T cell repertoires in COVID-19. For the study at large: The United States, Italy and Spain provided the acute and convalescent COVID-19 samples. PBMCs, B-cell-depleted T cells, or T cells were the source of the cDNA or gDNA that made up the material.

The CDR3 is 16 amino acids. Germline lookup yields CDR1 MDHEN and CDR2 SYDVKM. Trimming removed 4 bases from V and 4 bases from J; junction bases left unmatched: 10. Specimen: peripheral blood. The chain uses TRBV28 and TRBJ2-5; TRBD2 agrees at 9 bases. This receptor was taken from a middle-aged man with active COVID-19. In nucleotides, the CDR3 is TGTGCCAGCAGTTCGCCCGGGACTAGCCCGGGAGAGACCCAGTACTTC. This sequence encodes CASSSPGTSPGETQYF.